A single sample gave rise to the 8 T cell receptor beta chains below, sequenced in a study of shared clonotypes between healthy human individuals. Clones were read by immunoSEQ multiplex PCR, and TCRdb kept only the in-frame ones, dropping some. Of about 2.4 million clones listed, roughly 92% are singletons. The source material was naive CD4+ T cells sorted from blood. The subset is: CD45RA+ positively selected. All receptors come from a man aged 18 to 35 in good health.

This clone is a singleton in its sample. The chain joins TRBV5-1 to TRBJ2-3, with unresolved D. This CDR3 comprises 17 residues. With 0 bases removed from V and 4 bases from J, the gap between germline ends came to 18 bases. Germline V lookup: CDR1 SGHRS, CDR2 YFSETQ. The CDR3: CASSLAEQLPSADTQYF. The CDR3, as DNA: TGCGCCAGCAGCTTGGCCGAGCAGCTCCCCTCCGCAGATACGCAGTATTTT.

V and J are TRBV6-6 and TRBJ2-5; TRBD1 aligns across 8 bases. The DNA end is a closer match to TRBJ2-7, so the J assignment may be wrong. CDR3 size: 12 residues. The germline gives CDR1 MNHNY, CDR2 SVGAGI (reference sequence). The CDR3 nucleotides are TGTGCCAGCAGTACCAGGGGGCACGAGCAGTACTTC. It translates to CASSTRGHEQYF.

The rearrangement joins TRBV19 to TRBJ2-1; D unresolved. This CDR3 is 13 amino acids long. Germline CDR1 LNHDA, CDR2 SQIVND (reference sequence). V was clipped by 5 bases and J by 6 bases, with 11 bases between them. CDR3 residues: CASSPGRSNEQFF. CDR3 coding DNA: TGTGCCAGTAGTCCGGGCAGAAGCAATGAGCAGTTCTTC.

The rearrangement joins TRBV27 to TRBJ1-5; D remains ambiguous. CDR1 MNHEY and CDR2 SMNVEV come from the germline V gene (reference sequence). The CDR3 totals 12 residues. Trimming cost V 3 bases and J 9 bases, with 9 bases left between them. The CDR3: CASSFSHGPQHF. Here the CDR3 DNA reads TGTGCCAGCAGTTTTTCTCATGGGCCCCAGCATTTT.

V and J are TRBV30 and TRBJ1-5; no firm D call. V was clipped by 0 bases and J by 5 bases, with 8 bases between them. Germline CDR1 GTSNPN, CDR2 SVGIG (reference sequence). This CDR3 spans 13 amino acids. CDR3 residues: CAWSVTLDQPQHF. CDR3 sequence (DNA): TGTGCCTGGAGTGTGACATTGGATCAGCCCCAGCATTTT.

The CDR3 DNA reads as TGTGCCAGCAGCTTTGGTAGCCTCCTTAATGAAAAACTGTTTTTT. It yields the protein CASSFGSLLNEKLFF. This rearrangement joins TRBV5-6 to TRBJ1-4; D is unresolved. The germline CDR1 and CDR2 sequences are SGHDT and YYEEEE. V lost 2 bases, J lost 4 bases, and 12 bases lay in between. There are 15 residues in the CDR3.

The gene calls are TRBV11-2 and TRBJ2-7; D gene uncertain. Germline V lookup: CDR1 SGHAT, CDR2 FQNNGV. V lost 6 bases, J lost 3 bases, and 15 bases lay in between. This CDR3 is 14 amino acids long. CDR3 region: CASSTLHGVYEQYF. DNA of the CDR3: TGTGCCAGCAGTACCCTGCACGGTGTCTACGAGCAGTACTTC. Supplemented by reference TRBV11-2 and TRBJ2-7, the full variable domain reads EAGVAQSPRYKIIEKRQSVAFWCNPISGHATLYWYQQILGQGPKLLIQFQNNGVVDDSQLPKDRFSAERLKGVDSTLKIQPAKLEDSAVYLCASSTLHGVYEQYFGPGTRLTVT.

This chain links TRBV14 with TRBJ2-3; 15 bases fit TRBD2. The germline CDR1 and CDR2 sequences are SGHDN and FVKESK. V lost 4 bases to trimming and J lost 3 bases; unmatched junction nucleotides: 8. The CDR3 runs 18 residues. DNA of the CDR3: TGTGCCAGCAGCCCCGGACTAGCGGGGGGGCGTGGAACAGATACGCAGTATTTT. This encodes CASSPGLAGGRGTDTQYF.